A single sample is the source of the 19 T cell receptor beta chains below, sequenced in a study of T cells in Graves' hyperthyroidism and ophthalmopathy (dated by TCRdb to about 2019). Receptor libraries were prepared by multiplex PCR. The data were produced on an Illumina HiSeq 2000. Amplification of TCR beta CDR3 regions was carried out from RNA transcripts. The first round of RT-PCR for the TCR CDR3 was performed with the HTBI primer set and the Qiagen OneStep RT-PCR kit. TCRdb redid the processing of the public reads, applying fastp at Q25 and MiXCR, and retained in-frame beta chains. Rows are combined by CDR3 protein, so each entry shows the most common genes and DNA. This sample is represented by nearly 600,000 distinct CDR3 sequences; 14% of them were singletons. The ten largest clonotypes hold around 7% of the sample. Material for sequencing was blood. The receptors were gathered from a woman aged 18-29 years with Graves' ophthalmopathy.

This clonotype was detected many times. The gene calls are TRBV2 and TRBJ1-1, with a tentative D call TRBD1 (6 bases). The CDR3 contains 15 residues. The V gene lost 5 bases and the J gene lost 2 bases, with 15 bases spanning the gap. Germline values: CDR1 SNHLY, CDR2 FYNNEI. This CDR3 reads CASSSRQVPNTEAFF. In nucleotides, the CDR3 is TGTGCCAGCAGTTCCCGACAGGTACCAAACACTGAAGCTTTCTTT.

At least ten counts were recorded for this clonotype. The chain employs TRBV20-1 and TRBJ2-7, with no clear D. With 6 bases removed from V and 1 base from J, the gap between germline ends came to 13 bases. The CDR3 extends over 13 amino acids. Looked up from germline, CDR1 is DFQATT and CDR2 is SNEGSKA (reference sequence). CDR3 DNA: TGCAGTGCCCGGAGTCGTCGATCCTACGAGCAGTACTTC. Translation gives CSARSRRSYEQYF.

As regards this clonotype: With a much larger clone just one base away, this may be a read error. The chain has TRBV3-1 and TRBJ2-7; D might be TRBD2 (5 bases). The CDR3 has 14 amino acids. Germline loops: CDR1 LGHDT, CDR2 YNNKEL (reference sequence). V lost 5 bases and J lost 1, with 12 bases in between. In nucleotides, the CDR3 is TGTGCCAGCAGCTCAACTAGACGGTCCTACGAGCAGTACTTC. Translated: CASSSTRRSYEQYF.

At least ten counts were recorded for this clonotype. The chain recombines TRBV27 with TRBJ1-1, with D tentatively TRBD1 (5 bases). The CDR3 length is 14 residues. CDR1 is MNHEY, CDR2 SMNVEV, per germline (reference sequence). V dropped 6 bases and J dropped 3 bases, with 14 bases sitting between them. The CDR3 DNA is TGTGCCAGCAGGGATAGGGGTAGCTACACTGAAGCTTTCTTT. It yields the protein CASRDRGSYTEAFF.

This clonotype has ten or more counts. The chain is built from TRBV2 and TRBJ2-1; 10 bases agree with TRBD2. Germline V CDR1 and CDR2: SNHLY, FYNNEI. This CDR3 contains 14 residues. Losses at the gene ends were 6 bases for V and 7 bases for J; bases not matched to a gene: 6. The CDR3 spells CASRSGRAANEQFF. The CDR3 region has the DNA TGTGCCAGCAGGAGCGGGAGGGCCGCGAATGAGCAGTTCTTC.

The chain combines TRBV20-1 with TRBJ2-4; D might be TRBD2 (6 bases). The length of the CDR3 is 15 residues. V gave up 5 bases and J gave up 3 bases, with 17 bases separating them. Germline V CDR1 and CDR2: DFQATT, SNEGSKA (reference sequence). In nucleotides, the CDR3 is TGCAGTGCTTGGTTGGAGGGGTGGGTCAAAAACATTCAGTACTTC. It yields the protein CSAWLEGWVKNIQYF.

Worth noting for this clonotype: Just one base apart from a much larger clone, this may be a read error. This chain connects TRBV4-3 to TRBJ2-5, with a tentative D call TRBD2 (6 bases). CDR1 is LGHNA and CDR2 is YSLEER in the germline V gene. The CDR3 is 13 residues long. CDR3: CAGSQLEWGAQYF. Written as DNA, the CDR3 is TGCGCCGGCAGCCAACTAGAGTGGGGGGCCCAGTACTTC.

The table lists this clonotype with a few counts. The chain links TRBV6-2 or TRBV6-3 to TRBJ2-2; no clear D gene. This CDR3 is built from 15 residues. V lost 6 bases to trimming and J lost 0 bases, with 11 bases between them. Germline V gene lookup returns CDR1 MNHEY and CDR2 SVGEGT. The CDR3 loop is CASSSYGPNTGELFF. CDR3 sequence (DNA): TGTGCCAGCAGCTCCTACGGCCCGAACACCGGGGAGCTGTTTTTT.

The table lists this clonotype with many counts. J is TRBJ1-1 and V is TRBV2; TRBD1 matches 7 bases. The V gene end was trimmed by 9 bases and the J gene end by 7 bases; junction bases not matched to a gene: 11. The CDR3 length is 13 residues. CDR1 and CDR2 from the germline V gene are SNHLY and FYNNEI. CDR3 amino acids: CASSIQGQDEAFF. As DNA, the CDR3 is TGTGCCAGTTCGATACAGGGGCAGGATGAAGCTTTCTTT.

This clonotype showed up many times. This rearrangement joins TRBV12-5 to TRBJ2-4, with D perhaps matching TRBD2 (6 bases). There are 17 residues in the CDR3. Germline V gives CDR1 LGHNT, CDR2 FRNRAP. V was pared by 2 bases and J by 0 bases, with 14 bases between. CDR3 sequence: CASGLRGGGLAKNIQYF. The DNA for the CDR3 is TGTGCTAGTGGTTTGAGGGGTGGGGGGTTAGCCAAAAACATTCAGTACTTC.

This clonotype occurred a few times. The rearrangement uses TRBV9 and TRBJ1-4; possibly TRBD1 for D (6 bases). The CDR3 extends over 17 amino acids. The germline gives CDR1 SGDLS, CDR2 YYNGEE. Trimming pared 4 bases from V and 0 bases from J, leaving 16 bases between. The DNA for the CDR3 is TGTGCCAGCAGCCTATCTACAGGGACGGCAACTAATGAAAAACTGTTTTTT. Its protein product is CASSLSTGTATNEKLFF.

In its sample, this clonotype was seen many times. The junction and the germline gene differ at one end; a read error may be behind it. The rearrangement uses TRBV2 and TRBJ1-4, with a possible D match to TRBD1 (5 bases). This CDR3 comprises 15 residues. The germline V gene has CDR1 SNHLY and CDR2 FYNNEI. The CDR3, as DNA: TGTCCCAGCAGTGCCCCCAGGGCGGCTAATGAAAAACTGTTTTTT. It is translated as CPSSAPRAANEKLFF.

This clonotype has at least ten counts. This rearrangement joins TRBV20-1 to TRBJ2-3; the match to TRBD2 covers 8 bases. CDR1 and CDR2 (germline): DFQATT, SNEGSKA (reference sequence). The CDR3 loop spans 13 amino acids. Germline trimming cut 8 bases from V and 6 bases from J; bases unmatched to any gene: 10. CDR3 nucleotides: TGCAGTACGTACGCGGGAGGAGGTGATACGCAGTATTTT. Protein sequence: CSTYAGGGDTQYF.

J is TRBJ2-2 and V is TRBV9; D may be TRBD2 (6 bases). Looked up from germline, CDR1 is SGDLS and CDR2 is YYNGEE. Between the trimmed V and J ends, which lost 5 bases and 6 bases, there was a span of 11 bases. The CDR3 length is 13 residues. DNA for the CDR3: TGTGCCAGCAGGATGGGAGGTTCCGGGGAGCTGTTTTTT. It translates to CASRMGGSGELFF. Full variable domain (rest looked up from reference TRBV9 and TRBJ2-2): DSGVTQTPKHLITATGQRVTLRCSPRSGDLSVYWYQQSLDQGLQFLIQYYNGEERAKGNILERFSAQQFPDLHSELNLSSLELGDSALYFCASRMGGSGELFFGEGSRLTVL.

This clonotype was counted ten times or more. J is TRBJ2-7 and V is TRBV6-1; 7 positions match TRBD1. The CDR3 loop spans 14 amino acids. Trimming cost V 5 bases and J 3 bases; bases outside gene matches: 7. Germline V gene sequence: CDR1 MNHNS, CDR2 SASEGT. The CDR3 bases are TGTGCCAGCAGTATCCGTAGACAGGGCTACGAGCAGTACTTC. It encodes CASSIRRQGYEQYF.

This clonotype was recorded a few times. The chain joins TRBV5-8 to TRBJ2-7; 12 bases are a match to TRBD2. Looked up from germline, CDR1 is SGHTS and CDR2 is YDEGEE. The CDR3 consists of 19 residues. J gave up 0 bases and V 8 bases, and 18 bases lay outside the gene matches. The CDR3 coding sequence is TGTGCCAGTACCCCAGGGGGCGGACTAGCGGGAACAAGCTCCTACGAGCAGTACTTC. The encoded protein is CASTPGGGLAGTSSYEQYF.

This sequence joins TRBV7-2 and TRBJ2-7; D is possibly TRBD2 (5 bases). CDR3 length: 13 amino acids. Trimming left V 6 bases short and J 0 bases short, with 9 bases between. The germline gives CDR1 SGHTA, CDR2 FQGNSA. The DNA of the CDR3 is TGTGCCAGCAGGGTAGGGAGCTCCTACGAGCAGTACTTC. Translated, it gives CASRVGSSYEQYF.

The V gene is TRBV7-9, the J gene TRBJ1-1; no clear D gene. The CDR3 extends over 16 amino acids. Germline values: CDR1 SEHNR, CDR2 FQNEAQ (reference sequence). The V gene lost 0 bases and the J gene lost 4 bases, with 15 bases spanning the gap. DNA of the CDR3: TGTGCCAGCAGCTTAGCGTACACCCTCTCGGGCACTGAAGCTTTCTTT. Translation: CASSLAYTLSGTEAFF.

DNA of the CDR3: TGCAGCGTTGTAAAGGGCACCGGGGAGCTGTTTTTT. It encodes CSVVKGTGELFF. The chain joins TRBV29-1 to TRBJ2-2; the D is unclear. Deletions cut 4 bases from V and 4 bases from J, with 7 bases between. The germline gives CDR1 SQVTM, CDR2 ANQGSEA. This CDR3 has 12 amino acids.